This T cell receptor (beta chain) was identified in a study of PD-L1 blockade in urothelial cancer. Study as a whole: Before enrollment, 0 to 3 chemotherapy regimens had been given to patients. T cell content in blood samples showed a median of about 140,000.

This CDR3 spans 16 amino acids. In germline, CDR1 is SGHDT, CDR2 YYEEEE. V was shortened by 2 bases and J by 4 bases, with 18 bases between the two germline ends. This clone has more than one count but fewer than ten. TCRdb keeps only in-frame clones here, not all; method: immunoSEQ multiplex PCR. Of 25,000 to 35,000 clones in the sample, 70% to 80% are singletons; the top ten hold about 3%. Documented time point: peripheral blood 6 weeks after treatment start. Between 1 and 8 samples per patient were obtained, pretreatment and on-treatment. This clonotype originated in a man between 65 and 79 years old with urothelial cancer. The sequencing here drew on PBMCs, taken around atezolizumab (anti-PD-L1) treatment. The chain combines TRBV5-6 with TRBJ1-1; D might be TRBD1 (5 bases). CDR3 sequence (DNA): TGTGCCAGCAGCTTCGGGACCCCGGGAGGGAGCACTGAAGCTTTCTTT. This encodes CASSFGTPGGSTEAFF.